The clone carrying this T cell receptor beta chain has only one observation. The data were taken from a study of blood T cell repertoires in COVID-19. Study summary: Samples representing acute and convalescent COVID-19 were sourced from the United States, Italy and Spain. Nucleic acid was either cDNA or gDNA, and it came from T cells, B-cell-depleted T cells, or PBMCs.

In the study's own analysis: Estimation of nucleated cell counts was performed using reference gene primer amplification. Assay: immunoSEQ multiplex PCR; the TCRdb copy retains only in-frame clones and omits some. The DNA gave D and trimming, while V, J and clone size come from that table. The table includes around 150,000 clones, approximately 86% detected once. The germline V gene has CDR1 SEHNR and CDR2 FQNEAQ (reference sequence). J gave up 7 bases and V 2 bases, and 13 bases lay outside the gene matches. CDR3 length equals 17 residues. This sequence joins TRBV7-9 and TRBJ1-2; 10 nucleotides align to TRBD1. The source of this sequence is a woman aged 60-70 years who had recovered from COVID-19. Material: peripheral blood. The DNA for the CDR3 is TGTGCCAGCAGCTTATCCTACCCCCGGGACAGGGGATCTGGCTACACCTTC. It encodes CASSLSYPRDRGSGYTF.